This T cell receptor beta chain was observed in a study of shared clonotypes between healthy human individuals. Whole-study results and caveats: Few donors restricted represented genetic and exposure-history diversity.

CDR3 size: 15 residues. The V and J ends lost 3 bases and 4 bases respectively, with 14 bases between them. Per germline, CDR1 SGDLS and CDR2 YYNGEE. The repertoire was sequenced with immunoSEQ multiplex PCR; TCRdb's copy has only in-frame clones and lacks some. The repertoire includes around 2.3 million clones, 90% to 97% of them detected once, and roughly 0.13% sits in the top ten. This clone appeared once. Its antigen remains unknown. V usage is TRBV9 and J usage is TRBJ2-1, with D maybe TRBD2 (6 bases). This receptor was identified in a man younger than 35 in good health. Input material: naive CD4+ T cells sorted from blood. As to subset: CD45RA+ positively selected. CDR3 sequence (DNA): TGTGCCAGCAGCGGAGTAGCGGCGGTTTACAATGAGCAGTTCTTC. It encodes CASSGVAAVYNEQFF.